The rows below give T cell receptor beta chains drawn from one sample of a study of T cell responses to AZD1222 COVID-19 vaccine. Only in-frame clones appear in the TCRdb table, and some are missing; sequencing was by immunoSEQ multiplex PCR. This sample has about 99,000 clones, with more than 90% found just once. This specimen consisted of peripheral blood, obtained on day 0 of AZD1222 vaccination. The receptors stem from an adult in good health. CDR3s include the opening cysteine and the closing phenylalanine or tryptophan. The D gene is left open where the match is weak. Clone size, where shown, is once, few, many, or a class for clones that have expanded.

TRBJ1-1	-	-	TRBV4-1	CASSQDGGSFAEAFF	TGCGCCAGCAGCCAAGATGGGGGATCGTTCGCTGAAGCTTTCTTT
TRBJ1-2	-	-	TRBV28	CASSFFGGADHTF	TGTGCCAGCAGTTTCTTTGGAGGGGCGGATCACACCTTC
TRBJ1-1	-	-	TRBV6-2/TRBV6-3	CASSSRRAGASNTEAFF	TGTGCCAGCAGCTCCCGGCGTGCAGGGGCTTCGAACACTGAAGCTTTCTTT
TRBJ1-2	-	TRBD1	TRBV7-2	CASSLEYSHRGHGYTF	TGTGCCAGCAGCTTAGAATACTCGCACAGGGGACATGGCTACACCTTC
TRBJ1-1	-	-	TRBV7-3	CASSLTPSTRFNTEAFF	TGTGCCAGCAGCCTCACCCCATCCACAAGATTCAACACTGAAGCTTTCTTT
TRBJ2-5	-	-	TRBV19	CASSPPALNQETQYF	TGTGCCAGTAGTCCCCCGGCCCTAAACCAAGAGACCCAGTACTTC
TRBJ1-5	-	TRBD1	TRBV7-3	CASSSDRGQPQHF	TGTGCCAGCAGCTCGGACAGGGGTCAGCCCCAGCATTTT
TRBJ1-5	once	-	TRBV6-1	CASSEWGPSPNQPQHF	TGTGCCAGCAGTGAATGGGGCCCCTCGCCCAATCAGCCCCAGCATTTT
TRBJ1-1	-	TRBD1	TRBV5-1	CASSPGTGVEAFF	TGCGCCAGCAGCCCGGGGACAGGGGTCGAGGCTTTCTTT
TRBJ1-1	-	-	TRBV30	CAWTLGNTEAFF	TGTGCCTGGACTTTGGGGAACACTGAAGCTTTCTTT
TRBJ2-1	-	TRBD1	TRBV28	CASSTPGQEVF	TGTGCCAGCAGCACTCCGGGACAGGAAGTCTTC
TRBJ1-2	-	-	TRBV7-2	CASSPYLGGRTYGYTF	TGTGCCAGCAGCCCCTACCTTGGGGGCAGAACCTATGGCTACACCTTC
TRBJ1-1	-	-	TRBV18	CASSPSRTGTEAFF	TGTGCCAGCTCACCATCACGGACGGGGACTGAAGCTTTCTTT
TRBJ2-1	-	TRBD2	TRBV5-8	CARSMLADYNEQFF	TGTGCCAGATCGATGCTAGCGGATTACAATGAGCAGTTCTTC
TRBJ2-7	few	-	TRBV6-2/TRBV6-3	CASSYSSGIYEQYF	TGTGCCAGCAGTTACTCGTCGGGGATCTACGAGCAGTACTTC
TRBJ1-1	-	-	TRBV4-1	CASSQDSRGTEAFF	TGCGCCAGCAGCCAAGATAGTCGGGGCACTGAAGCTTTCTTT
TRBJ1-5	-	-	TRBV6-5	CASSYGQFNQPQHF	TGTGCCAGCAGTTACGGACAGTTCAATCAGCCCCAGCATTTT
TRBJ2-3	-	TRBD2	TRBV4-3	CASSQEYGTSGRIPLGTDTQYF	TGCGCCAGCAGCCAAGAGTATGGGACTAGCGGGAGGATCCCATTAGGTACAGATACGCAGTATTTT
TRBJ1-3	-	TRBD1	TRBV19	CATGVQGTGNTIYF	TGTGCCACCGGAGTACAGGGGACTGGAAACACCATATATTTT
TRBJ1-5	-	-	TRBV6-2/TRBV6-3	CASSSTGRWDF	TGTGCCAGCAGTTCAACAGGGCGCTGGGATTTT
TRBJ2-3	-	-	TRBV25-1	CARPTPADTQYF	TGTGCCAGGCCGACACCCGCAGATACGCAGTATTTT
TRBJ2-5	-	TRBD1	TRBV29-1	CSVGQGLETQYF	TGCAGCGTTGGACAGGGGTTAGAGACCCAGTACTTC
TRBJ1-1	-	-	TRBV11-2	CASSFSASPSATEAFF	TGTGCCAGCAGCTTTTCGGCCAGCCCCTCGGCCACTGAAGCTTTCTTT
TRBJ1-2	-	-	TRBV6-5	CASSYPGQQPYGYTF	TGTGCCAGCAGTTACCCCGGACAGCAGCCTTATGGCTACACCTTC
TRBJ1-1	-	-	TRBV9	CASSVGGMGTEAFF	TGTGCCAGCAGCGTAGGGGGCATGGGCACTGAAGCTTTCTTT
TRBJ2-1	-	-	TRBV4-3	CASSPFVPTSSYNEQFF	TGCGCCAGCAGCCCTTTCGTGCCTACTAGCTCCTACAATGAGCAGTTCTTC
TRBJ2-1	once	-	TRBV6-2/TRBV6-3	CASSYGEVNEQFF	TGTGCCAGCAGTTATGGTGAAGTGAATGAGCAGTTCTTC
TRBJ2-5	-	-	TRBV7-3	CASGYGGPETQYF	TGTGCCAGCGGGTATGGGGGTCCAGAGACCCAGTACTTC
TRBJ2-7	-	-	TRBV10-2	CASSEYAAYEQYF	TGCGCCAGCAGTGAGTACGCCGCCTACGAGCAGTACTTC
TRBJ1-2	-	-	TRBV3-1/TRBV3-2	CASNPGLSRPWGYTF	TGTGCCAGTAACCCGGGACTTTCTAGACCTTGGGGCTACACCTTC
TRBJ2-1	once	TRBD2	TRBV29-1	CSVEGGTSGNEQFF	TGCAGCGTTGAAGGGGGGACTAGCGGGAATGAGCAGTTCTTC
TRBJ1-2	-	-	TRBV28	CASSLVAANYGYTF	TGTGCCAGCAGTTTAGTGGCAGCCAACTATGGCTACACCTTC
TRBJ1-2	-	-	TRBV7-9	CASSSGNRPYGYTF	TGTGCCAGCAGCTCTGGGAACCGGCCCTACGGCTACACCTTC
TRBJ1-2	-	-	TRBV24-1	CATSDLRDGYTF	TGTGCCACCAGTGATTTGCGAGATGGCTACACCTTC
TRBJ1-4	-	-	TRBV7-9	CASSLGDSQGEKLFF	TGTGCCAGCAGCTTAGGCGACAGTCAGGGTGAAAAACTGTTTTTT
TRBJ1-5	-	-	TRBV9	CASSVGSNQPQHF	TGTGCCAGCAGCGTTGGAAGCAATCAGCCCCAGCATTTT
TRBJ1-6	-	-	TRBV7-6	CASSLGGSLNVALHF	TGTGCCAGCAGCTTAGGGGGATCCCTGAATGTAGCCCTCCACTTT